The 21 T cell receptor beta chains reported below all come from one sample, sequenced in a study of blood T cell repertoires in COVID-19. Some clones are missing from TCRdb's copy, which holds only in-frame ones; the method was immunoSEQ multiplex PCR. The sample lists some 180,000 clones, 70% to 80% occurring once. Sequencing was carried out using PBMCs or T cells enriched from blood (not recorded which). The receptors shown here come from a man aged 55-75 years who had been exposed to COVID-19.

The chain has TRBV5-4 and TRBJ2-7; D might be TRBD1 (6 bases). The germline V gene encodes CDR1 SGHNT and CDR2 YYREEE (reference sequence). Trimming took off 0 bases at V and 3 bases at J, with 7 bases between the two ends. This CDR3 spans 13 amino acids. The CDR3 protein is CASSLDRVYEQYF. DNA of the CDR3: TGTGCCAGCAGCTTGGACAGGGTCTACGAGCAGTACTTC.

The V call is TRBV10-1, the J call TRBJ2-1; TRBD2 matches 15 bases. In germline, CDR1 is WNHNN, CDR2 SYGVQD (reference sequence). V dropped 2 bases and J dropped 7; count of bases not matched to a gene: 3. This CDR3 spans 16 amino acids. CDR3 bases: TGCGCCAGCAGTGAGGGACTAGCGGGAGGGAAAAATGAGCAGTTCTTC. This encodes CASSEGLAGGKNEQFF.

This clone has just one count. The chain combines TRBV27 with TRBJ1-5; tentatively, D is TRBD1 (6 bases). CDR1 and CDR2 (germline): MNHEY, SMNVEV (reference sequence). This CDR3 comprises 16 residues. V dropped 2 bases and J dropped 1 base, with 12 bases sitting between them. The CDR3 reads CASSLDPQGSNQPQHF. In nucleotides, the CDR3 is TGTGCCAGCAGTTTAGACCCGCAGGGGAGCAATCAGCCCCAGCATTTT.

J is TRBJ2-5 and V is TRBV7-2, with TRBD1 matching 9 bases. J lost 5 bases, V lost 5 bases, and 9 bases had no gene match. CDR3 size: 15 residues. Germline V gene data show CDR1 as SGHTA and CDR2 as FQGNSA. The CDR3 nucleotides are TGTGCCAGCAGCACAAACAGGGGGCGCGGGGAGACCCAGTACTTC. It is translated as CASSTNRGRGETQYF.

The rearrangement links TRBV20-1 to TRBJ1-2, with D hard to call. Trimming shortened V by 3 bases and J by 8 bases, and 13 bases separated the two germline ends. CDR3 length: 12 residues. Germline assignment: CDR1 DFQATT and CDR2 SNEGSKA (reference sequence). CDR3 in amino acids: CSASAATSGYTF. The CDR3 bases are TGCAGTGCTAGTGCAGCGACGTCCGGCTACACCTTC.

The V call is TRBV18, the J call TRBJ2-1; maybe TRBD2 (6 bases). V was shortened by 6 bases and J by 7 bases, with 16 bases between the two germline ends. Germline V CDR1 and CDR2: KGHSH, LQKENI. There are 14 residues in the CDR3. CDR3: CASSPDTAGNEQFF. The CDR3 DNA is TGTGCCAGCTCTCCAGATACTGCGGGAAATGAGCAGTTCTTC.

The chain links TRBV4-3 to TRBJ1-4, with 9 bases fitting TRBD1. With 5 bases clipped from V and 0 bases from J, the junction kept 4 bases outside the gene matches. This CDR3 is built from 16 residues. Germline V gene lookup returns CDR1 LGHNA and CDR2 YSLEER. CDR3 DNA sequence: TGCGCCAGCAGCTTGGGACAGGGAGCAACTAATGAAAAACTGTTTTTT. Residues: CASSLGQGATNEKLFF.

The chain uses TRBV5-1 and TRBJ2-1; D is possibly TRBD2 (6 bases). The CDR3 sequence is 13 residues long. Per the germline V gene, CDR1 is SGHRS and CDR2 is YFSETQ. V was cut by 0 bases and J by 8 bases, with 9 bases left in between. DNA for the CDR3: TGCGCCAGCAGCTTGGTGACTAGTCATGAGCAGTTCTTC. It encodes CASSLVTSHEQFF.

V gene TRBV6-5 combines with J gene TRBJ1-1; TRBD1 matches 7 bases. Trimming removed 7 bases from V and 0 bases from J; junction bases left unmatched: 5. The CDR3 is 14 amino acids. Germline CDR1 and CDR2: MNHEY and SVGAGI. In nucleotides, the CDR3 is TGTGCCAGCACCTTAGACAGGGTGAACACTGAAGCTTTCTTT. Its translation is CASTLDRVNTEAFF.

The chain combines TRBV3-1 (or the pseudogene TRBV3-2) with TRBJ1-3; TRBD1 matches at 7 bases. V gave up 4 bases and J gave up 1 base; unmatched junction bases: 10. The germline CDR1 and CDR2 sequences are LGHDT and YNNKEL (reference sequence). This CDR3 has 17 residues. This chain's CDR3 is CASSPYPTGKSGNTIYF. The DNA for the CDR3 is TGTGCCAGCAGCCCGTACCCGACAGGGAAGTCTGGAAACACCATATATTTT.

The V gene is TRBV27, the J gene TRBJ1-1; no clear D gene. V was shortened by 5 bases and J by 10 bases, with 14 bases between the two germline ends. The CDR3 consists of 12 residues. Germline-derived CDR1 and CDR2 are MNHEY and SMNVEV (reference sequence). Here the CDR3 DNA reads TGTGCCAGCAGTCCCTCGAGAATTCCAGCTTTCTTT. Its protein is CASSPSRIPAFF.

The chain joins TRBV21-1 to TRBJ2-7; the DNA was not used to check the table's D call, TRBD1. TRBV21-1 is reported as a pseudogene. This CDR3 comprises 16 residues. As DNA, the CDR3 is TGTGCCAGCAGCAAAAGGGGGGACAGGGAGACCTACGAGCAGTACTTC. Its protein product is CASSKRGDRETYEQYF.

The chain joins TRBV9 to TRBJ2-1, with unresolved D. The V end lost 0 bases, the J end lost 0 bases, and 7 bases lay between the germline ends. Germline values: CDR1 SGDLS, CDR2 YYNGEE. This CDR3 is 15 amino acids long. CDR3 DNA sequence: TGTGCCAGCAGCGTAGTTCCCAGCTCCTACAATGAGCAGTTCTTC. Amino acid sequence: CASSVVPSSYNEQFF.

In the case of this clone: The same CDR3 can be traced to other DNA sequences in this sample. The gene calls are TRBV19 and TRBJ2-7; 11 nucleotides match TRBD2. V lost 6 bases to trimming and J lost 6 bases; unmatched junction nucleotides: 4. The length of the CDR3 is 13 residues. Germline values: CDR1 LNHDA, CDR2 SQIVND (reference sequence). The CDR3 sequence is CASSGLAGGEQYF. The CDR3 bases are TGTGCCAGTAGCGGTCTAGCGGGAGGCGAGCAGTACTTC.

This clone was detected ten times or more. This chain connects TRBV11-3 to TRBJ2-2, with 9 nucleotides matching TRBD2. The CDR3 covers 15 residues. The trim removed 4 bases at V and 8 bases at J, leaving 8 bases unmatched. The V gene's germline CDR1 is SGHNT and CDR2 YENEEA. The CDR3 sequence: CASSSGTSRAGELFF. CDR3 DNA sequence: TGTGCCAGCAGCTCGGGGACTAGCAGGGCTGGGGAGCTGTTTTTT.

The rearrangement joins TRBV12-3 or TRBV12-4 to TRBJ2-3, with D hard to call. V lost 5 bases and J lost 3, with 6 bases in between. The CDR3 spans 12 residues. The CDR3 nucleotides are TGTGCCAGCAGTCCCGGGACAGATACGCAGTATTTT. It encodes CASSPGTDTQYF.

The rearrangement joins TRBV19 to TRBJ1-1; D is perhaps TRBD1 (5 bases). Germline V gives CDR1 LNHDA, CDR2 SQIVND (reference sequence). This CDR3 has 18 amino acids. The V and J ends lost 6 bases and 0 bases respectively, with 23 bases between them. The DNA of the CDR3 is TGTGCCAGTAGACGTGTTGAAGGATCAGGGAGGTTGAACACTGAAGCTTTCTTT. This translates into CASRRVEGSGRLNTEAFF.

V usage is TRBV9 and J usage is TRBJ2-1; 7 nucleotides line up with TRBD2. CDR3 length equals 16 residues. The V segment lost 2 bases and the J segment 3 bases; nucleotides outside the gene matches: 8. Germline CDR1 and CDR2: SGDLS and YYNGEE. The CDR3 sequence: CASSVLGLADYNEQFF. The DNA for the CDR3 is TGTGCCAGCAGCGTTTTAGGGCTAGCGGACTACAATGAGCAGTTCTTC.

The chain links TRBV10-3 to TRBJ2-3; 9 bases align to TRBD2. Trimming removed 8 bases from V and 3 bases from J; junction bases left unmatched: 6. Germline V gene sequence: CDR1 ENHRY, CDR2 SYGVKD. There are 14 residues in the CDR3. The CDR3 region has the DNA TGTGCCATCGGTGGGCGGGAGGGAACAGATACGCAGTATTTT. Its protein product is CAIGGREGTDTQYF.

The chain carries TRBV29-1 and TRBJ1-2; D is uncertain. The CDR3 is 13 amino acids. Deletions cut 6 bases from V and 5 bases from J, with 16 bases between. Germline V gives CDR1 SQVTM, CDR2 ANQGSEA. The CDR3 nucleotides are TGCAGCGTGGGAGACATGGTCACTTATGGCTACACCTTC. Residues: CSVGDMVTYGYTF.

The chain employs TRBV18 and TRBJ2-5; TRBD1 aligns across 7 bases. The CDR3 spans 15 residues. J gave up 3 bases and V 3 bases, and 7 bases lay outside the gene matches. Germline V gene sequence: CDR1 KGHSH, CDR2 LQKENI. The CDR3 spells CASSPSGTAKETQYF. The DNA for the CDR3 is TGTGCCAGCTCACCGTCGGGGACAGCAAAAGAGACCCAGTACTTC.